The 27 T cell receptor beta chains listed next were all sequenced from one sample in a study of cytomegalovirus exposure and HLA in healthy donors. The PCR made use of 60 Vbeta and 13 Jbeta primers. Sequencing was performed with immunoSEQ multiplex PCR; in TCRdb, only in-frame clones are kept and a portion is missing. Recorded here are more than 200,000 clones; the top ten clones represent roughly 0.89%. Sequenced material: PBMCs. Receptor source: a woman aged 25 to 39 in good health and CMV-seropositive.

The CDR3 DNA reads as TGTGCCAGCAGTACTAGCGGGAGTGGCAATGAGCAGTTCTTC. It encodes CASSTSGSGNEQFF. V gene TRBV25-1 combines with J gene TRBJ2-1; TRBD2 matches at 11 bases. V shed 5 bases, J shed 6 bases, and the junction held 3 bases outside the gene matches. This CDR3 has 14 amino acids. Germline values: CDR1 MGHDK, CDR2 SYGVNS. The whole variable domain, filled in from reference TRBV25-1 and TRBJ2-1, reads EADIYQTPRYLVIGTGKKITLECSQTMGHDKMYWYQQDPGMELHLIHYSYGVNSTEKGDLSSESTVSRIRTEHFPLTLESARPSHTSQYLCASSTSGSGNEQFFGPGTRLTVL.

Details on this clone: This CDR3 is also generated by other DNA sequences in the sample. V gene TRBV5-1 combines with J gene TRBJ2-1, with 7 nucleotides matching TRBD1. The CDR3 runs 15 residues. Unmatched junction bases numbered 2, after V lost 0 bases and J lost 2 bases. CDR1 and CDR2 (germline): SGHRS, YFSETQ. CDR3 DNA sequence: TGCGCCAGCAGCTTGGGACAGGGCACCTACAATGAGCAGTTCTTC. This encodes CASSLGQGTYNEQFF.

J is TRBJ2-7 and V is TRBV27, with TRBD1 identical over 7 bases. The CDR3 length is 15 residues. V was pared by 2 bases and J by 2 bases, with 6 bases of the junction left unmatched. CDR1 is MNHEY, CDR2 SMNVEV, per germline (reference sequence). The CDR3 DNA reads as TGTGCCAGCAGTTTAACGGCAGGGGGTACCTACGAGCAGTACTTC. Its translation: CASSLTAGGTYEQYF.

The chain joins TRBV5-6 to TRBJ2-1, with 7 nucleotides matching TRBD1. V was pared by 2 bases and J by 1 base, with 3 bases of the junction left unmatched. Germline V CDR1 and CDR2: SGHDT, YYEEEE. The CDR3 has 15 residues. In nucleotides, the CDR3 is TGTGCCAGCAGCTTACAGGGGTTGTCCTACAATGAGCAGTTCTTC. It encodes CASSLQGLSYNEQFF.

This chain joins TRBV7-2 and TRBJ2-3; D uncertain. Germline assignment: CDR1 SGHTA and CDR2 FQGNSA. The V end was cut by 2 bases, the J end by 4 bases, with 13 bases between. The CDR3 totals 15 residues. The CDR3 protein is CASSLSALPADTQYF. In nucleotides, the CDR3 is TGTGCCAGCAGCTTATCCGCCCTTCCAGCAGATACGCAGTATTTT.

The rearrangement joins TRBV6-6 to TRBJ2-7, with D maybe TRBD2 (6 bases). The germline gives CDR1 MNHNY, CDR2 SVGAGI (reference sequence). This CDR3 has 16 residues. With 0 bases removed from V and 2 bases from J, the gap between germline ends came to 14 bases. CDR3 sequence (DNA): TGTGCCAGCAGTTACTCGTCAGGGACTGTGACCTACGAGCAGTACTTC. Protein product: CASSYSSGTVTYEQYF.

The genes are TRBV18 and TRBJ1-5; tentatively, D is TRBD1 (5 bases). The CDR3 has 17 residues. V dropped 2 bases and J dropped 2 bases, with 16 bases sitting between them. Looked up from germline, CDR1 is KGHSH and CDR2 is LQKENI. The DNA for the CDR3 is TGTGCCAGCTCACCAAAGGCAGGGCAGTCAGGCAATCAGCCCCAGCATTTT. Its translation is CASSPKAGQSGNQPQHF. Supplemented by reference TRBV18 and TRBJ1-5, the full variable domain reads NAGVMQNPRHLVRRRGQEARLRCSPMKGHSHVYWYRQLPEEGLKFMVYLQKENIIDESGMPKERFSAEFPKEGPSILRIQQVVRGDSAAYFCASSPKAGQSGNQPQHFGDGTRLSIL.

The V and J genes are TRBV5-1 and TRBJ1-4; D not certain. This CDR3 region has 16 residues. Germline loops: CDR1 SGHRS, CDR2 YFSETQ. The V end was cut by 3 bases, the J end by 5 bases, with 17 bases between. CDR3 sequence reads: CASSSGRFDKNEKLFF. The CDR3 DNA reads TGCGCCAGCAGCTCCGGTCGGTTTGACAAGAATGAAAAACTGTTTTTT.

The chain employs TRBV18 and TRBJ2-1; 7 positions match TRBD2. With V trimmed by 2 bases and J by 9 bases, 7 bases remained unmatched. This CDR3 is 14 amino acids long. Per the germline V gene, CDR1 is KGHSH and CDR2 is LQKENI. The CDR3 reads CASSPEGGLGEQFF. The CDR3 nucleotides are TGTGCCAGCTCACCAGAGGGAGGACTAGGTGAGCAGTTCTTC.

The gene calls are TRBV2 and TRBJ2-1; TRBD2 is a possible D gene (5 bases). This CDR3 has 13 amino acids. The V end lost 4 bases, the J end lost 14 bases, and 18 bases lay between the germline ends. The germline V gene encodes CDR1 SNHLY and CDR2 FYNNEI. CDR3 in amino acids: CASSVLAVALEFF. For the CDR3, the DNA is TGTGCCAGCAGTGTTCTAGCCGTCGCCCTCGAGTTCTTC.

The genes are TRBV19 and TRBJ1-1; 8 bases align to TRBD1. V was pared by 3 bases and J by 0 bases, with 6 bases of the junction left unmatched. CDR1 is LNHDA and CDR2 is SQIVND in the germline V gene (reference sequence). This CDR3 contains 16 residues. The CDR3 protein is CASSIKDRELNTEAFF. CDR3 nucleotides: TGTGCCAGTAGTATCAAGGACAGGGAGTTGAACACTGAAGCTTTCTTT. Variable domain in full (rest from reference TRBV19 and TRBJ1-1): DGGITQSPKYLFRKEGQNVTLSCEQNLNHDAMYWYRQDPGQGLRLIYYSQIVNDFQKGDIAEGYSVSREKKESFPLTVTSAQKNPTAFYLCASSIKDRELNTEAFFGQGTRLTVV.

The J gene is TRBJ1-2, the V gene TRBV19; D gene uncertain. The ends were cut back, 8 bases at V and 6 bases at J, with 13 bases in the middle. The CDR3 is 12 amino acids. The germline CDR1 and CDR2 sequences are LNHDA and SQIVND (reference sequence). The CDR3 protein is CASGDKGNGYTF. DNA for the CDR3: TGTGCCAGTGGTGACAAAGGCAATGGCTACACCTTC.

This rearrangement joins TRBV4-1 to TRBJ2-1; the match to TRBD1 covers 12 bases. The length of the CDR3 is 16 residues. Looked up from germline, CDR1 is MGHRA and CDR2 is YSYEKL. The junction had 7 bases not matched to a gene; V was cut back by 3 bases and J by 7 bases. The DNA of the CDR3 is TGCGCCAGCAGCCATCACCGGGACAGGGGGCTGAATGAGCAGTTCTTC. It yields the protein CASSHHRDRGLNEQFF.

This chain connects TRBV7-8 to TRBJ2-5; D gene uncertain. V lost 1 base, J lost 2 bases, and 8 bases lay in between. The length of the CDR3 is 14 residues. CDR1 SGHVS and CDR2 FQNEAQ come from the germline V gene. The DNA for the CDR3 is TGTGCCAGCAGCTTAGGCCGGTTACAAGAGACCCAGTACTTC. Its translation is CASSLGRLQETQYF.

The chain carries TRBV15 and TRBJ1-1; 9 positions match TRBD1. The CDR3 runs to 17 residues. Germline-derived CDR1 and CDR2 are LNHNV and YYDKDF (reference sequence). Trimming at V came to 0 bases and at J to 4 bases, leaving 9 bases not matched to a gene. The CDR3 sequence: CATSRDILETGGTEAFF. In DNA, the CDR3 is TGTGCCACCAGCAGAGATATATTGGAGACAGGGGGCACTGAAGCTTTCTTT.

The chain links TRBV11-2 to TRBJ2-7, with 8 bases that match TRBD1. This CDR3 is built from 14 residues. V lost 5 bases, J lost 9 bases, and 12 bases stayed unmatched. CDR1 and CDR2 from the germline V gene are SGHAT and FQNNGV. In nucleotides, the CDR3 is TGTGCCAGCAGCCCACATACCCTCAGGGGGCCGCAGTACTTC. Translated, it gives CASSPHTLRGPQYF.

The V gene is TRBV18, the J gene TRBJ2-3; D perhaps matches TRBD1 (5 bases). The germline gives CDR1 KGHSH, CDR2 LQKENI. The CDR3 length is 13 residues. Trimming pared 3 bases from V and 2 bases from J, leaving 6 bases between. In nucleotides, the CDR3 is TGTGCCAGCTCACCCAGGGCCACAGATACGCAGTATTTT. Its translation: CASSPRATDTQYF. Looking up the rest from reference TRBV18 and TRBJ2-3 gives the full variable domain: NAGVMQNPRHLVRRRGQEARLRCSPMKGHSHVYWYRQLPEEGLKFMVYLQKENIIDESGMPKERFSAEFPKEGPSILRIQQVVRGDSAAYFCASSPRATDTQYFGPGTRLTVL.

The chain recombines TRBV2 with TRBJ2-7; 14 nucleotides match TRBD2. CDR1 and CDR2 from the germline V gene are SNHLY and FYNNEI. J lost 5 bases, V lost 6 bases, and 6 bases had no gene match. The CDR3 spans 15 residues. The CDR3: CASRRTSGRLHEQYF. The CDR3 DNA reads TGTGCCAGCAGGAGGACTAGCGGGAGGCTCCACGAGCAGTACTTC.

V and J are TRBV2 and TRBJ1-3, with D perhaps matching TRBD1 (5 bases). Trimming took off 4 bases at V and 0 bases at J, with 10 bases between the two ends. This CDR3 spans 15 amino acids. The germline V gene has CDR1 SNHLY and CDR2 FYNNEI. The CDR3 loop is CASSGGRHSGNTIYF. For the CDR3, the DNA is TGTGCCAGCAGTGGGGGCCGACACTCTGGAAACACCATATATTTT.

The chain combines TRBV20-1 with TRBJ1-2; D not resolved. Per germline, CDR1 DFQATT and CDR2 SNEGSKA (reference sequence). V was cut by 5 bases and J by 6 bases, with 10 bases left in between. This CDR3 comprises 11 residues. The CDR3 here is CSAEGVDGYTF. The CDR3 bases are TGCAGTGCTGAGGGAGTTGATGGCTACACCTTC.

The chain employs TRBV7-9 and TRBJ1-5, with 11 bases matching TRBD1. Germline-derived CDR1 and CDR2 are SEHNR and FQNEAQ (reference sequence). After removal of 5 bases from V and 0 bases from J, the junction contained 3 bases not matched to a gene. The CDR3 runs 16 residues. The CDR3 sequence: CASSQGQGDSNQPQHF. Here the CDR3 DNA reads TGTGCCAGCAGCCAGGGACAGGGGGATAGCAATCAGCCCCAGCATTTT.

J is TRBJ2-7 and V is TRBV19, with 14 bases identical to TRBD2. The CDR3 totals 15 residues. CDR1 LNHDA and CDR2 SQIVND come from the germline V gene (reference sequence). Trimming at V came to 4 bases and at J to 6 bases, leaving 5 bases not matched to a gene. DNA of the CDR3: TGTGCCAGTAGTAGGGGACTAGCGGGGGCCCCCGAGCAGTACTTC. It translates to CASSRGLAGAPEQYF.

The chain has TRBV5-6 and TRBJ1-2, with a possible D match to TRBD1 (5 bases). The CDR3 contains 15 residues. Trimming took 0 bases from V and 7 from J, leaving 16 bases between them. CDR1 and CDR2 from the germline V gene are SGHDT and YYEEEE. The CDR3 DNA reads as TGTGCCAGCAGCTTGGTTGGCAGGGTGGGGTCTGGCTACACCTTC. This codes for CASSLVGRVGSGYTF.

As DNA, the CDR3 is TGTGCCAGCAGCGCTGGGACTAGCGGGATTAAGCAGTTCTTC. It encodes CASSAGTSGIKQFF. This rearrangement joins TRBV9 to TRBJ2-1, with 13 bases that match TRBD2. Germline V lookup: CDR1 SGDLS, CDR2 YYNGEE. CDR3 length: 14 amino acids. Germline trimming cut 3 bases from V and 11 bases from J; bases unmatched to any gene: 5.

The rearrangement links TRBV6-6 to TRBJ2-3, with 8 bases that match TRBD1. V dropped 5 bases and J dropped 2; count of bases not matched to a gene: 3. CDR3 length equals 14 residues. Looked up from germline, CDR1 is MNHNY and CDR2 is SVGAGI (reference sequence). CDR3 sequence: CASSRTGNTDTQYF. Written as DNA, the CDR3 is TGTGCCAGCAGTAGGACAGGGAACACAGATACGCAGTATTTT.

The V call is TRBV27, the J call TRBJ2-5, with D maybe TRBD2 (6 bases). Germline values: CDR1 MNHEY, CDR2 SMNVEV (reference sequence). V was clipped by 0 bases and J by 5 bases, with 13 bases between them. CDR3 length: 15 residues. The CDR3 region is CASSLSEAAGETQYF. DNA for the CDR3: TGTGCCAGCAGTTTATCGGAAGCGGCGGGGGAGACCCAGTACTTC.

The genes are TRBV6-5 and TRBJ1-2; the match to TRBD1 covers 7 bases. J lost 8 bases, V lost 6 bases, and 6 bases had no gene match. From germline, CDR1 is MNHEY and CDR2 SVGAGI. The CDR3 is 12 amino acids. The CDR3 region has the DNA TGTGCCAGCAGAAGACAGGGAAACGGCTACACCTTC. Amino acids: CASRRQGNGYTF.